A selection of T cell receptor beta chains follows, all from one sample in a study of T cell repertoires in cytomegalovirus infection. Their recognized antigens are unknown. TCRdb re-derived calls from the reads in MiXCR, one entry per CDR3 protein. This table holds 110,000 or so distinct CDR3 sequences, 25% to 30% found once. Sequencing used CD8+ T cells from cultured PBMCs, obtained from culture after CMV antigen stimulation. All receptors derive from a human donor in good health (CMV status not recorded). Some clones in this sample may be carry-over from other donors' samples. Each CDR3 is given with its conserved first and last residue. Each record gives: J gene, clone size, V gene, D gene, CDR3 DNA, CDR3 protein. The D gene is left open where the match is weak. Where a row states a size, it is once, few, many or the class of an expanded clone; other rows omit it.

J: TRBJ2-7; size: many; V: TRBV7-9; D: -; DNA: TGTGCCAGCAGCTTAGTAGGAGGGGCCGAGCAGTACTTC; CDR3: CASSLVGGAEQYF
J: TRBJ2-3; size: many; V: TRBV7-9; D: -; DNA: TGTGCCAGCAGCGTCAGGGTTAGCACAGATACGCAGTATTTT; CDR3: CASSVRVSTDTQYF
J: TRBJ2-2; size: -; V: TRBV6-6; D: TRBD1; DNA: TGTGCCAGCTCGGCGCCCTCCGGGACAGGGCCAACCGGGGAGCTGTTTTTT; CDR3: CASSAPSGTGPTGELFF
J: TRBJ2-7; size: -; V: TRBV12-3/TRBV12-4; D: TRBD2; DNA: TGTGCCAGCAGCGAGCTATCGCGGGGGTCCCCCTACGAGCAGTACTTC; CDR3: CASSELSRGSPYEQYF
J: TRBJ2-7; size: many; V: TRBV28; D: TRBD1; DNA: TGTGCCAGCAGTTCTCCGACAGGGCTCTCCTACGAGCAGTACTTC; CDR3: CASSSPTGLSYEQYF
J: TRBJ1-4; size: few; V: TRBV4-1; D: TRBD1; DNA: TGCGCCAGCAGCCAAGCTTCAACAGGGGGGGATGAAAAACTGTTTTTT; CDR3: CASSQASTGGDEKLFF
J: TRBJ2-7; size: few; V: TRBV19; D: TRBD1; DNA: TGTGCCAGTAGCCGGGACAGGGGATTCGCCTACGAGCAGTACTTC; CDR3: CASSRDRGFAYEQYF
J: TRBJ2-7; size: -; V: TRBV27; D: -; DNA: TGTGCCAGCAGTTTAGGGGCTTACCGCGAGCAGTACTTC; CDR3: CASSLGAYREQYF
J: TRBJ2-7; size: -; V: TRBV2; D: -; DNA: TGTGCCAGCAACTTGGGGCCAACCTACGAGCAGTACTTC; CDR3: CASNLGPTYEQYF
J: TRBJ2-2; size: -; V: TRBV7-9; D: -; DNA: TGTGCCAGCAGCCGGCCCACGAGTTTCGCGAACACCGGGGAGCTGTTTTTT; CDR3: CASSRPTSFANTGELFF
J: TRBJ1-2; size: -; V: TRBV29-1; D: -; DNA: TGCAGCGTTGAAGAAGACAGCAACTATGGCTACACCTTC; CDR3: CSVEEDSNYGYTF
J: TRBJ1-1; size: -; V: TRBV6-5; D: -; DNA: TGTGCCAGCAGTCCTTCATCGACCAGGAACACTGAAGCTTTCTTT; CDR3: CASSPSSTRNTEAFF
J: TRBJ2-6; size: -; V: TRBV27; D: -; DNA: TGTGCCAGCAGTTTAACGGGTAACGGGGCCAACGTCCTGACTTTC; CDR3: CASSLTGNGANVLTF
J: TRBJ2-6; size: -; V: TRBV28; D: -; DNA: TGTGCCAGCCTGAAGGGACCTTACTTAAGCTCTGGGGCCAACGTCCTGACTTTC; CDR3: CASLKGPYLSSGANVLTF
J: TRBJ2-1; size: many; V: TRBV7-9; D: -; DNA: TGTGCCAGCAGCTTGACGGCGGACAATGAGCAGTTCTTC; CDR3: CASSLTADNEQFF
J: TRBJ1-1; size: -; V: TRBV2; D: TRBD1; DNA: TGTGCAGAGACAGGGGGCGGGAAAGCTTTCTTT; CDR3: CAETGGGKAFF
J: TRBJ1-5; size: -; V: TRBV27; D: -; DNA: TGTGCCAGCGGGGCAGGGGAGAGTCAGCCCCAGCATTTT; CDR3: CASGAGESQPQHF
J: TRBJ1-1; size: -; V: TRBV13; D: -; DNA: TGTGCCAGCAGCTGGGGACGGGCGAACACTGAAGCTTTCTTT; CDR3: CASSWGRANTEAFF
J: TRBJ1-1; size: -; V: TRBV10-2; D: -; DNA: TGCGCCAGCACCACCGGGGACATAATGAACACTGAAGCTTTCTTT; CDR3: CASTTGDIMNTEAFF
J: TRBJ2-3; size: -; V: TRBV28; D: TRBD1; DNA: TGTGCCAGCACCCCTTACAGGGGAATTGGCACAGATACGCAGTATTTT; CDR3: CASTPYRGIGTDTQYF
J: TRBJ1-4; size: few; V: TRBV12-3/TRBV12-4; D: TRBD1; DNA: TGTGCCAGCAGAACAACAGGGGATGAAAAACTGTTTTTT; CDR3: CASRTTGDEKLFF
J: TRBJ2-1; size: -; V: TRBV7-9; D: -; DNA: TGTGCCAGCAGCTTAGGCGCCCTGGATGAGCAGTTCTTC; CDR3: CASSLGALDEQFF
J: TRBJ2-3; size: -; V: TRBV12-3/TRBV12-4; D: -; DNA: TGTGCCAGCAGTTTGCCCGGCACAGATACGCAGTATTTT; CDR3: CASSLPGTDTQYF
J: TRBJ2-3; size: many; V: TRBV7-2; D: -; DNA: TGTGCCAGCAGCCAAGGAGTCGGCAGCACAGATACGCAGTATTTT; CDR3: CASSQGVGSTDTQYF
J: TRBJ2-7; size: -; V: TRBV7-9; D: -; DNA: TGTGCCAGCAGCCCACCGGACGAGCAGTACTTC; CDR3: CASSPPDEQYF
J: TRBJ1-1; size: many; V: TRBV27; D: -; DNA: TGTGCCAGCAGTTTAATAGGGGGGTACAGTTTGAACACTGAAGCTTTCTTT; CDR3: CASSLIGGYSLNTEAFF
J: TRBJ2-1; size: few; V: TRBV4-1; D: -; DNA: TGCGCCAGCAGCCAACTAGGGGGGTACAATGAGCAGTTCTTC; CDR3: CASSQLGGYNEQFF